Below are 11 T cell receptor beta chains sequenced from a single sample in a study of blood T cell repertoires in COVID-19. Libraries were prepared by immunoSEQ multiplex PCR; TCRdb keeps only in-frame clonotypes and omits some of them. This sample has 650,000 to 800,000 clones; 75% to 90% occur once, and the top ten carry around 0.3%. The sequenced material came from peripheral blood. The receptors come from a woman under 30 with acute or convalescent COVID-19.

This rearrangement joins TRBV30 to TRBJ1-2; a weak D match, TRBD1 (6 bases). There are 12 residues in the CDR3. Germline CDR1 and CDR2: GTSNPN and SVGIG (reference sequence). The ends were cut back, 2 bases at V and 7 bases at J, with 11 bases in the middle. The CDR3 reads CAWSPQGSGYTF. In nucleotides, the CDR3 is TGTGCCTGGAGTCCTCAGGGGTCTGGCTACACCTTC. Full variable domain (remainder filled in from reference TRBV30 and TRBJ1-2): SQTIHQWPATLVQPVGSPLSLECTVEGTSNPNLYWYRQAAGRGLQLLFYSVGIGQISSEVPQNLSASRPQDRQFILSSKKLLLSDSGFYLCAWSPQGSGYTFGSGTRLTVV.

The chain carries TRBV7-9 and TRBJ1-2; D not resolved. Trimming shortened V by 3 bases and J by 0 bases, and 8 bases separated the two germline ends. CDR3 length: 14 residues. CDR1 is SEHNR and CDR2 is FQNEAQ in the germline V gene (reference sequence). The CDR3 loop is CASSFGRTNYGYTF. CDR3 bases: TGTGCCAGCAGCTTTGGCAGAACTAACTATGGCTACACCTTC.

CDR3 coding DNA: TGTGCCAGCAGTCCAGGGGCGCAACGGCAGCCCCAGCATTTT. It yields the protein CASSPGAQRQPQHF. V usage is TRBV6-5 and J usage is TRBJ1-5; D is possibly TRBD1 (6 bases). The CDR3 is made up of 14 amino acids. Germline loops: CDR1 MNHEY, CDR2 SVGAGI. Trimming left V 5 bases short and J 7 bases short, with 15 bases between.

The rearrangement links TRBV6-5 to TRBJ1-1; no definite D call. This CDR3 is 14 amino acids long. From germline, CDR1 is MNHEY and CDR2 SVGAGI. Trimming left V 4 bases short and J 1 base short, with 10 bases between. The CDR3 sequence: CASSWSYSNTEAFF. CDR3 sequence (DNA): TGTGCCAGCAGTTGGAGCTACTCGAACACTGAAGCTTTCTTT.

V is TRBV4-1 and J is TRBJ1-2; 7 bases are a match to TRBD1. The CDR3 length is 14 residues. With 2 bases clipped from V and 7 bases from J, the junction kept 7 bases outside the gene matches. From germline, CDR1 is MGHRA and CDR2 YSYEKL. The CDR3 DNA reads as TGCGCCAGCAGCCAACCGCGGACAGGAGGTGGCTACACCTTC. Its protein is CASSQPRTGGGYTF.

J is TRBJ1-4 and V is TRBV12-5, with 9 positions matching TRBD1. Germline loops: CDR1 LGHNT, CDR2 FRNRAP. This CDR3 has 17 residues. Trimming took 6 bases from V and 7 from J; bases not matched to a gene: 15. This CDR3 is CASGYETGGAVGEKLFF. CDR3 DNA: TGTGCTAGTGGCTACGAGACAGGGGGTGCCGTCGGTGAAAAACTGTTTTTT.

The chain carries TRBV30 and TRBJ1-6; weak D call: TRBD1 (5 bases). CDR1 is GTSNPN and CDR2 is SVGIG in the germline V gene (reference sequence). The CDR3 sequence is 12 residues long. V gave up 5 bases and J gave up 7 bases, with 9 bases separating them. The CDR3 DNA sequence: TGTGCCTGGGGGCGGGGGAATTCACCCCTCCACTTT. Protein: CAWGRGNSPLHF.

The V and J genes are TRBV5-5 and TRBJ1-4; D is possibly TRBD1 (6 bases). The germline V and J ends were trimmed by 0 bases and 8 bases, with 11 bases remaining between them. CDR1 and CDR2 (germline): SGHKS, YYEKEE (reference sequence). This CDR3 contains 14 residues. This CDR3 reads CASSLAGEREKLFF. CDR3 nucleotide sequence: TGTGCCAGCAGCTTGGCAGGGGAGAGGGAAAAACTGTTTTTT. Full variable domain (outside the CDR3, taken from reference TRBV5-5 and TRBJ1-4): DAGVTQSPTHLIKTRGQQVTLRCSPISGHKSVSWYQQVLGQGPQFIFQYYEKEERGRGNFPDRFSARQFPNYSSELNVNALLLGDSALYLCASSLAGEREKLFFGSGTQLSVL.

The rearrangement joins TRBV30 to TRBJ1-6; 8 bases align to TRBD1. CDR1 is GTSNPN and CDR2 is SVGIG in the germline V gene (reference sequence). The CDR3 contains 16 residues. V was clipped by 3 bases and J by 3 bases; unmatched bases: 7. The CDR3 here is CAWRESDRDYNSPLHF. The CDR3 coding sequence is TGTGCCTGGAGAGAATCGGACAGGGACTATAATTCACCCCTCCACTTT.

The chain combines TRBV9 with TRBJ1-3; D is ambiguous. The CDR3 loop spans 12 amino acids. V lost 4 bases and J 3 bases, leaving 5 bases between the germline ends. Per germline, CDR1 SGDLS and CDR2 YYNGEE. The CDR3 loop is CASSRSGNTIYF. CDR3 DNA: TGTGCCAGCAGCAGGAGTGGAAACACCATATATTTT.

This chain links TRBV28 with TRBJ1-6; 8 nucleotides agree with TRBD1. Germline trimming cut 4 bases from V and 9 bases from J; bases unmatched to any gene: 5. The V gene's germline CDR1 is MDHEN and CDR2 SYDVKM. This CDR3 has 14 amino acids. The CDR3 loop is CASSWTGNRSPLHF. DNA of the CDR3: TGTGCCAGCAGTTGGACAGGGAATCGTTCACCCCTCCACTTT. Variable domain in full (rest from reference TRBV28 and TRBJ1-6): DVKVTQSSRYLVKRTGEKVFLECVQDMDHENMFWYRQDPGLGLRLIYFSYDVKMKEKGDIPEGYSVSREKKERFSLILESASTNQTSMYLCASSWTGNRSPLHFGNGTRLTVT.